This T cell receptor beta chain was sequenced in a study of cytomegalovirus exposure and HLA in healthy donors. The study, taken as a whole, reports: Information on immune exposure was restricted to one variable (CMV serostatus).

Both 60 Vbeta primers and 13 Jbeta primers went into the PCR. The table came from immunoSEQ multiplex PCR; TCRdb's copy has only in-frame clones and leaves some out. The repertoire shows about 200,000 clones; the top ten hold about 1.1%. On this clone: Its antigen is not known.

The CDR3 runs 16 residues. V dropped 5 bases and J dropped 1; count of bases not matched to a gene: 10. In germline, CDR1 is SGHAT, CDR2 FQNNGV. The specimen sequenced was PBMCs. This chain uses TRBV11-2 with TRBJ2-7, with 8 bases lining up with TRBD1. The receptor was derived from a girl aged 2 to 9 in good health and CMV-seropositive. The CDR3 nucleotides read TGTGCCAGCAGCCAAGTATCCGGGACAGGATCCTACGAGCAGTACTTC. Its protein product is CASSQVSGTGSYEQYF.